This T cell receptor beta chain was identified in a study of OX40 agonist ivuxolimab in advanced cancers. Overall study results and limits: Averaged across samples, CD8+ T cells carried more expanded clones than CD4+ did.

Per germline, CDR1 MNHEY and CDR2 SVGAGI. V was cut by 2 bases and J by 9 bases, with 5 bases left in between. This CDR3 is built from 12 residues. Data came from immunoSEQ multiplex PCR; TCRdb stores just in-frame clones and leaves some out. The profile shows approximately 84,000 clones, 85% to 90% of them singletons. Regarding this clone: Its antigen is unknown.

This chain uses TRBV6-5 with TRBJ1-6, with D hard to call. The origin of this receptor is an adult with an advanced solid tumor such as melanoma, head and neck, liver or kidney cancer. The specimen was CD4+ or CD8+ T cells sorted from blood, collected in a trial of the OX40 agonist ivuxolimab. The CDR3 region is CASSYVGSPLHF. In DNA, the CDR3 is TGTGCCAGCAGTTACGTTGGTTCACCCCTCCACTTT.